This T cell receptor (beta chain) was retrieved from a study of T cell responses to AZD1222 COVID-19 vaccine. The method was immunoSEQ multiplex PCR; TCRdb's version includes in-frame clones alone and lacks a portion of them. The repertoire consists of about 180,000 clones, with about 90% occurring once and the leading ten covering about 4.3%. The sample in question was peripheral blood, obtained 28 days after the second dose of the MenACWY control vaccine. This clonotype was sampled from an adult who received the MenACWY meningococcal vaccine as a control.

In DNA, the CDR3 is TGTGCCATCAGTGAGTCGAGGGTCGGAAAGAACTATGGCTACACCTTC. This codes for CAISESRVGKNYGYTF. The chain is built from TRBV10-3 and TRBJ1-2; no clear D gene. The CDR3 extends over 16 amino acids. The V end was cut by 0 bases, the J end by 2 bases, with 13 bases between. Germline assignment: CDR1 ENHRY and CDR2 SYGVKD.